The 26 T cell receptor beta chains below all came from one sample that was sequenced in a study of cytomegalovirus exposure and HLA in healthy donors (TCRdb year 2017). Library generation was performed with the immunoSEQ multiplex PCR assay. A mixture of 60 forward primers for TCR Vbeta segments and 13 reverse primers for TCR Jbeta segments was used in the multiplex PCR. TCRdb provides this immuneACCESS table in a form limited to in-frame rearrangements. Some clones are lacking; in checked studies, under half of them reflect an unresolved V gene, and why the rest are absent is not known. The sample table lists approximately 110,000 clones, around three quarters of them with a count of one. The biggest ten clones account for roughly 13% of the sample. The source material was PBMCs. These TCRs come from a woman aged 55 to 70 in good health and CMV-seropositive.

The V and J genes are TRBV9 and TRBJ1-1, with TRBD1 identical over 7 bases. The J segment lost 4 bases and the V segment lost 4 bases, leaving 13 bases of the junction unmatched. Germline V gene sequence: CDR1 SGDLS, CDR2 YYNGEE. CDR3 length: 16 amino acids. CDR3 amino acids: CASSPSTGRRGTEAFF. The CDR3 bases are TGTGCCAGCAGCCCCTCGACAGGGCGAAGGGGCACTGAAGCTTTCTTT.

This chain joins TRBV6-5 and TRBJ2-3; D might be TRBD2 (6 bases). Trimming took off 8 bases at V and 4 bases at J, with 19 bases between the two ends. The CDR3 loop spans 15 amino acids. Germline V gene data show CDR1 as MNHEY and CDR2 as SVGAGI. The CDR3 sequence is CASGTRDSRADTQYF. In DNA form, the CDR3 reads TGTGCCAGCGGAACCCGGGACTCCAGGGCAGATACGCAGTATTTT.

The rearrangement links TRBV19 to TRBJ2-7; 14 positions agree with TRBD2. The CDR3 has 18 residues. V shed 2 bases and J 5 bases; nucleotides not matched to a gene: 11. CDR1 is LNHDA and CDR2 is SQIVND in the germline V gene (reference sequence). CDR3 amino acids: CASSIRVGLAGGNNEQYF. The CDR3 bases are TGTGCCAGTAGTATAAGAGTAGGACTAGCGGGAGGTAACAACGAGCAGTACTTC.

The chain recombines TRBV2 with TRBJ2-7, with no clear D. The CDR3 is made up of 11 amino acids. Trimming pared 4 bases from V and 3 bases from J, leaving 4 bases between. The germline V gene has CDR1 SNHLY and CDR2 FYNNEI. CDR3: CASSASYEQYF. The CDR3 region has the DNA TGTGCCAGCAGTGCCAGCTACGAGCAGTACTTC.

The chain carries TRBV18 and TRBJ1-1; unclear D gene. Trimming stripped 4 bases from V and 0 bases from J, with 12 bases between. CDR1 and CDR2 (germline): KGHSH, LQKENI. The CDR3 sequence is 15 residues long. CDR3 nucleotides: TGTGCCAGCTCACTAGGAAGTACAGTGAACACTGAAGCTTTCTTT. Translation gives CASSLGSTVNTEAFF.

The table lists this clone with a few counts. V usage is TRBV6-6 and J usage is TRBJ1-5; TRBD1 matches at 9 bases. CDR3 length: 16 amino acids. V gave up 0 bases and J gave up 3 bases; unmatched junction bases: 3. The germline V gene encodes CDR1 MNHNY and CDR2 SVGAGI (reference sequence). The CDR3 sequence is CASSYSDRGHNQPQHF. The DNA of the CDR3 is TGTGCCAGCAGTTACTCGGACAGGGGTCACAATCAGCCCCAGCATTTT.

This chain connects TRBV4-1 to TRBJ2-7, with TRBD1 matching over 11 bases. Per germline, CDR1 MGHRA and CDR2 YSYEKL. The CDR3 is 16 amino acids. V lost 4 bases to trimming and J lost 5 bases; unmatched junction nucleotides: 10. CDR3 bases: TGCGCCAGCAGCCGAGGACAGGGGGCATGGGGTGACGAGCAGTACTTC. Its protein product is CASSRGQGAWGDEQYF.

This chain joins TRBV15 and TRBJ2-3; D possibly corresponds to TRBD1 (5 bases). The V end was cut by 1 base, the J end by 2 bases, with 7 bases between. Looked up from germline, CDR1 is LNHNV and CDR2 is YYDKDF (reference sequence). This CDR3 comprises 14 residues. The CDR3 coding sequence is TGTGCCACCAGCAGAGGACAGAACACAGATACGCAGTATTTT. This translates into CATSRGQNTDTQYF.

This clone showed up just a few times. V gene TRBV7-2 combines with J gene TRBJ1-2, with 8 bases matching TRBD1. Germline V gives CDR1 SGHTA, CDR2 FQGNSA. Germline trimming cut 2 bases from V and 4 bases from J; bases unmatched to any gene: 3. This CDR3 contains 14 residues. DNA of the CDR3: TGTGCCAGCAGCTTACCGGACAGGGTCTATGGCTACACCTTC. Its protein product is CASSLPDRVYGYTF.

The rearrangement links TRBV4-1 to TRBJ1-1; D possibly corresponds to TRBD1 (5 bases). The V gene's germline CDR1 is MGHRA and CDR2 YSYEKL. The CDR3 is 17 residues long. The V and J ends lost 0 bases and 1 base respectively, with 15 bases between them. The CDR3 DNA reads as TGCGCCAGCAGCCAAGATAGTCAGGCCGGGGGGAACACTGAAGCTTTCTTT. Amino acid sequence: CASSQDSQAGGNTEAFF.

The chain is built from TRBV4-2 and TRBJ2-3; 10 positions agree with TRBD2. Looked up from germline, CDR1 is LGHNA and CDR2 is YNFKEQ. V shed 4 bases and J 4 bases; nucleotides not matched to a gene: 8. The CDR3 spans 16 residues. CDR3 amino acids: CASSLWASGSPDTQYF. In DNA form, the CDR3 reads TGTGCCAGCAGCCTCTGGGCTAGCGGGAGCCCAGATACGCAGTATTTT.

This clone has a handful of counts. The V and J genes are TRBV7-9 and TRBJ1-2; TRBD1 aligns across 9 bases. V was clipped by 4 bases and J by 3 bases; unmatched bases: 9. The V gene's germline CDR1 is SEHNR and CDR2 FQNEAQ (reference sequence). This CDR3 contains 16 residues. The CDR3 loop reads CASSSSSGQGHYGYTF. As DNA, the CDR3 is TGTGCCAGCAGCTCCTCCTCGGGACAGGGCCACTATGGCTACACCTTC. The whole variable domain, remainder taken from reference TRBV7-9 and TRBJ1-2, is DTGVSQNPRHKITKRGQNVTFRCDPISEHNRLYWYRQTLGQGPEFLTYFQNEAQLEKSRLLSDRFSAERPKGSFSTLEIQRTEQGDSAMYLCASSSSSGQGHYGYTFGSGTRLTVV.

The chain combines TRBV11-2 with TRBJ1-4, with TRBD1 matching over 7 bases. V shed 5 bases and J 6 bases; nucleotides not matched to a gene: 6. The CDR3 runs 14 residues. Germline V lookup: CDR1 SGHAT, CDR2 FQNNGV. The CDR3 reads CASSQGQTYEKLFF. As DNA, the CDR3 is TGTGCCAGCAGCCAGGGACAGACGTATGAAAAACTGTTTTTT. Filled out from reference TRBV11-2 and TRBJ1-4, the complete variable domain reads EAGVAQSPRYKIIEKRQSVAFWCNPISGHATLYWYQQILGQGPKLLIQFQNNGVVDDSQLPKDRFSAERLKGVDSTLKIQPAKLEDSAVYLCASSQGQTYEKLFFGSGTQLSVL.

This chain joins TRBV4-1 and TRBJ2-1; 9 bases map to TRBD2. J was trimmed by 4 bases and V by 4 bases; bases with no gene match: 8. The CDR3 is 16 amino acids. The V gene's germline CDR1 is MGHRA and CDR2 YSYEKL. The CDR3 reads CASSRSPSGVYNEQFF. CDR3 coding DNA: TGCGCCAGCAGCCGTAGCCCTAGCGGGGTTTACAATGAGCAGTTCTTC.

This rearrangement joins TRBV7-6 to TRBJ1-1, with TRBD1 identical over 7 bases. This CDR3 is built from 15 residues. The V and J ends lost 5 bases and 3 bases, in that order; junction bases with no gene match: 9. Germline V gene lookup returns CDR1 SGHVS and CDR2 FNYEAQ. Here the CDR3 reads CASSPRDRYDTEAFF. The DNA of the CDR3 is TGTGCCAGCAGCCCTAGGGACAGATATGACACTGAAGCTTTCTTT.

The gene calls are TRBV9 and TRBJ1-3; D is possibly TRBD1 (6 bases). V lost 0 bases and J lost 2, with 9 bases in between. The germline gives CDR1 SGDLS, CDR2 YYNGEE. The CDR3 has 15 residues. CDR3 nucleotide sequence: TGTGCCAGCAGCGTAGGCACAGGGCCTGGAAACACCATATATTTT. It codes for CASSVGTGPGNTIYF.

The rearrangement links TRBV14 to TRBJ2-1; TRBD1 aligns across 7 bases. The CDR3 has 14 residues. Germline CDR1 is SGHDN and CDR2 is FVKESK. With V trimmed by 4 bases and J by 7 bases, 7 bases remained unmatched. The CDR3 loop reads CASSRDRVSNEQFF. CDR3 sequence (DNA): TGTGCCAGCAGCCGGGACAGAGTTTCGAATGAGCAGTTCTTC.

In this sample, this clone turned up once. This chain connects TRBV5-1 to TRBJ1-5, with TRBD1 as a possible D gene (6 bases). This CDR3 has 14 amino acids. The V gene's germline CDR1 is SGHRS and CDR2 YFSETQ. V lost 0 bases to trimming and J lost 9 bases, with 13 bases between them. This CDR3 is CASSLGAGERPQHF. The CDR3 nucleotides read TGCGCCAGCAGCTTGGGGGCAGGGGAACGGCCCCAGCATTTT.

V is TRBV5-1 and J is TRBJ2-5; 10 nucleotides align to TRBD2. The V gene's germline CDR1 is SGHRS and CDR2 YFSETQ. V shed 0 bases, J shed 4 bases, and the junction held 12 bases outside the gene matches. This CDR3 comprises 18 residues. The CDR3 sequence: CASSLAGRSGGAPETQYF. The CDR3 DNA sequence: TGCGCCAGCAGCTTGGCCGGGAGAAGCGGGGGGGCCCCAGAGACCCAGTACTTC.

CDR3 protein: CASSQEYRASGRADTQYF. Here the CDR3 DNA reads TGTGCCAGCAGCCAAGAATATCGGGCTAGCGGGAGGGCAGATACGCAGTATTTT. J is TRBJ2-3 and V is TRBV4-2; 12 nucleotides line up with TRBD2. V dropped 0 bases and J dropped 4; count of bases not matched to a gene: 8. Germline assignment: CDR1 LGHNA and CDR2 YNFKEQ. This CDR3 has 18 residues.

Concerning this clone: The same CDR3 can be traced to other DNA sequences in this sample. This sequence joins TRBV9 and TRBJ2-3, with TRBD2 matching 11 bases. In germline, CDR1 is SGDLS, CDR2 YYNGEE. V dropped 2 bases and J dropped 1; count of bases not matched to a gene: 0. The CDR3 loop spans 15 amino acids. CDR3 DNA sequence: TGTGCCAGCAGCGTGACTAGCGGGGGCACAGATACGCAGTATTTT. Its protein product is CASSVTSGGTDTQYF.

The chain is built from TRBV7-6 and TRBJ2-3; possibly TRBD2 for D (6 bases). V lost 8 bases, J lost 4 bases, and 19 bases lay in between. Germline CDR1 reads SGHVS; CDR2 reads FNYEAQ. CDR3 size: 15 residues. The CDR3 sequence is CASAGTPSSPDTQYF. CDR3 nucleotides: TGTGCCAGCGCTGGGACTCCCTCTTCCCCAGATACGCAGTATTTT.

This clone has a single count. V is TRBV23-1 and J is TRBJ1-4; no clear D. TRBV23-1 is classed as an ORF, of uncertain function. Trimming left V 8 bases short and J 4 bases short, with 20 bases between. This CDR3 contains 16 residues. The DNA for the CDR3 is TGCGCCAGCTACTTTGAGGTGTCAGCTTTTAATGAAAAACTGTTTTTT. Encoded protein: CASYFEVSAFNEKLFF.

The DNA of the CDR3 is TGTGCCAGCAACGCAGGGGGAAATACCGGGGAGCTGTTTTTT. This gives the protein CASNAGGNTGELFF. J is TRBJ2-2 and V is TRBV6-1; 7 bases align to TRBD1. The junction had 7 bases not matched to a gene; V was cut back by 7 bases and J by 5 bases. Germline CDR1 is MNHNS and CDR2 is SASEGT. There are 14 residues in the CDR3.

CDR3 sequence (DNA): TGTGCCACCGGGACAGCGTATGAAGCTTTCTTT. It is translated as CATGTAYEAFF. The chain links TRBV6-6 to TRBJ1-1; 7 nucleotides match TRBD1. This CDR3 region has 11 residues. Unmatched junction bases numbered 6, after V lost 10 bases and J lost 7 bases. Germline CDR1 reads MNHNY; CDR2 reads SVGAGI (reference sequence).

The CDR3 DNA follows: TGTGCCAGCAGCTTAGTTGTAGATTCACCCCTCCACTTT. It codes for CASSLVVDSPLHF. The J gene is TRBJ1-6, the V gene TRBV7-8; D ambiguous. CDR3 length: 13 amino acids. Germline lookup yields CDR1 SGHVS and CDR2 FQNEAQ. Trimming left V 1 base short and J 8 bases short, with 6 bases between.